Below are 3 T cell receptor beta chains sequenced from a single sample in a study of T cell responses to AZD1222 COVID-19 vaccine. Method: immunoSEQ multiplex PCR; TCRdb's copy keeps in-frame clones and lacks some. Of 120,000 to 150,000 clones in the sample, approximately 85% were seen once. The starting material was peripheral blood, obtained 28 days after the second dose of the MenACWY control vaccine. The receptors here all came from an adult who received the MenACWY meningococcal vaccine as a control.

This clone was seen once. The genes are TRBV2 and TRBJ1-2, with TRBD1 as a possible D gene (5 bases). The V end lost 8 bases, the J end lost 8 bases, and 15 bases lay between the germline ends. The CDR3 totals 12 residues. Germline V gene data show CDR1 as SNHLY and CDR2 as FYNNEI. The CDR3 sequence: CASLVRQGGYTF. The CDR3 DNA is TGTGCCAGCCTGGTCCGGCAGGGCGGCTACACCTTC.

The chain links TRBV4-3 to TRBJ1-1; D remains unclear. Looked up from germline, CDR1 is LGHNA and CDR2 is YSLEER. The CDR3 is 14 residues long. The V end lost 4 bases, the J end lost 6 bases, and 15 bases lay between the germline ends. Written as DNA, the CDR3 is TGCGCCAGCAGCCTTCCGGGTCGGGCGGCTGAAGCTTTCTTT. It codes for CASSLPGRAAEAFF.

The rearrangement links TRBV7-2 to TRBJ2-7, with D unresolved. Germline V gene lookup returns CDR1 SGHTA and CDR2 FQGNSA. CDR3 length equals 13 residues. V dropped 0 bases and J dropped 2 bases, with 5 bases sitting between them. CDR3 region: CASSLAFAYEQYF. For the CDR3, the DNA is TGTGCCAGCAGCTTAGCCTTTGCCTACGAGCAGTACTTC.